One sample yielded the 23 T cell receptor beta chains listed below, sequenced in a study of shared T cell receptors in the human thymus. TCRdb keeps only in-frame clones here, not all; method: immunoSEQ multiplex PCR. The table shows about 610,000 clones, with more than 75% occurring only once. These data also formed part of another study, on human thymus T cells.

Sequencing input: thymocytes. The receptor set was obtained from a boy younger than two with a congenital heart defect.

The chain joins TRBV2 to TRBJ2-1; 10 nucleotides align to TRBD2. The CDR3 is 16 amino acids. V was pared by 9 bases and J by 3 bases, with 11 bases of the junction left unmatched. Germline V gene data show CDR1 as SNHLY and CDR2 as FYNNEI. The CDR3 nucleotides read TGTGCCAGGAGAGGTCTAGCGGGAGCCCACTACAATGAGCAGTTCTTC. This gives the protein CARRGLAGAHYNEQFF.

The gene calls are TRBV14 and TRBJ2-7; 8 nucleotides agree with TRBD2. This CDR3 is 17 amino acids long. Trimming removed 1 base from V and 4 bases from J; junction bases left unmatched: 12. Germline CDR1 is SGHDN and CDR2 is FVKESK. CDR3: CASSQVSLREGPYEQYF. CDR3 DNA sequence: TGTGCCAGCAGCCAAGTTAGCCTCCGGGAGGGCCCGTACGAGCAGTACTTC.

The chain carries TRBV2 and TRBJ2-7; D might be TRBD2 (5 bases). The germline V gene has CDR1 SNHLY and CDR2 FYNNEI. The ends were cut back, 3 bases at V and 0 bases at J, with 18 bases in the middle. This CDR3 comprises 17 residues. The chain's CDR3 is CASSDLWTLRSSYEQYF. CDR3 nucleotides: TGTGCCAGCAGTGATTTATGGACTCTGCGGTCCTCCTACGAGCAGTACTTC. Using reference TRBV2 and TRBJ2-7 for the parts outside the CDR3, the full variable domain is EPEVTQTPSHQVTQMGQEVILRCVPISNHLYFYWYRQILGQKVEFLVSFYNNEISEKSEIFDDQFSVERPDGSNFTLKIRSTKLEDSAMYFCASSDLWTLRSSYEQYFGPGTRLTVT.

This clone came up once. The genes are TRBV20-1 and TRBJ1-2, with 8 bases matching TRBD1. Germline CDR1 DFQATT, CDR2 SNEGSKA (reference sequence). The CDR3 spans 11 residues. The CDR3 region is CKQGEDYGYTF. The CDR3 nucleotides read TGCAAACAGGGGGAGGACTATGGCTACACCTTC.

This sequence joins TRBV5-4 and TRBJ2-1; TRBD2 aligns across 9 bases. Losses at the gene ends were 2 bases for V and 1 base for J; bases not matched to a gene: 7. The V gene's germline CDR1 is SGHNT and CDR2 YYREEE (reference sequence). This CDR3 has 17 residues. The CDR3 DNA follows: TGTGCCAGCAGCTTCCCCACTAGCGGGCGGTCCTACAATGAGCAGTTCTTC. It is translated as CASSFPTSGRSYNEQFF.

This clone occurred once. The chain carries TRBV10-3 and TRBJ2-3; 10 bases fit TRBD2. Germline V CDR1 and CDR2: ENHRY, SYGVKD. This CDR3 contains 15 residues. V lost 6 bases, J lost 2 bases, and 5 bases stayed unmatched. The CDR3 DNA sequence: TGTGCCATCAGGGGTGGACTAGCGGACACAGATACGCAGTATTTT. It specifies CAIRGGLADTDTQYF.

This CDR3 is CASFRTRGTEAFF. The CDR3 DNA follows: TGTGCCAGCTTCAGAACGAGGGGGACTGAAGCTTTCTTT. The chain is built from TRBV7-9 and TRBJ1-1; a possible D gene is TRBD1 (6 bases). The CDR3 extends over 13 amino acids. The germline V gene has CDR1 SEHNR and CDR2 FQNEAQ (reference sequence). The V and J ends lost 8 bases and 5 bases respectively, with 15 bases between them.

This clone showed up just once. The chain combines TRBV7-9 with TRBJ2-7, with 8 bases that match TRBD1. J was trimmed by 1 base and V by 5 bases; bases with no gene match: 7. Germline loops: CDR1 SEHNR, CDR2 FQNEAQ (reference sequence). The CDR3 runs 15 residues. The CDR3 coding sequence is TGTGCCAGCAGCATTTGGACAGGGAATTCCTACGAGCAGTACTTC. It translates to CASSIWTGNSYEQYF. The entire variable domain, with the rest obtained from reference TRBV7-9 and TRBJ2-7, is as follows: DTGVSQNPRHKITKRGQNVTFRCDPISEHNRLYWYRQTLGQGPEFLTYFQNEAQLEKSRLLSDRFSAERPKGSFSTLEIQRTEQGDSAMYLCASSIWTGNSYEQYFGPGTRLTVT.

The chain carries TRBV5-8 and TRBJ1-2; D possibly corresponds to TRBD1 (6 bases). Trimming took 2 bases from V and 2 from J, leaving 22 bases between them. CDR1 is SGHTS and CDR2 is YDEGEE in the germline V gene. The CDR3 length is 18 residues. The CDR3 here is CASSFGVRTEAENYGYTF. As DNA, the CDR3 is TGTGCCAGCAGCTTCGGAGTGAGGACAGAGGCCGAAAACTATGGCTACACCTTC.

This chain uses TRBV2 with TRBJ2-1; 15 nucleotides match TRBD2. CDR3 length equals 17 residues. Losses at the gene ends were 6 bases for V and 5 bases for J; bases not matched to a gene: 8. Germline values: CDR1 SNHLY, CDR2 FYNNEI. Here the CDR3 reads CASSHWTSGRGHNEQFF. In nucleotides, the CDR3 is TGTGCCAGCAGCCACTGGACTAGCGGGAGGGGGCACAATGAGCAGTTCTTC.

V usage is TRBV7-8 and J usage is TRBJ2-1; 11 bases are a match to TRBD2. This CDR3 is 15 amino acids long. Looked up from germline, CDR1 is SGHVS and CDR2 is FQNEAQ. V gave up 5 bases and J gave up 8 bases; unmatched junction bases: 8. Written as DNA, the CDR3 is TGTGCCAGCAGCCCCCGCCTAGCGGGAGGCCATGAGCAGTTCTTC. The encoded protein is CASSPRLAGGHEQFF. Full variable domain (outside the CDR3, taken from reference TRBV7-8 and TRBJ2-1): GAGVSQSPRYKVAKRGQDVALRCDPISGHVSLFWYQQALGQGPEFLTYFQNEAQLDKSGLPSDRFFAERPEGSVSTLKIQRTQQEDSAVYLCASSPRLAGGHEQFFGPGTRLTVL.

The chain has TRBV25-1 and TRBJ2-5, with TRBD1 matching over 11 bases. The DNA end favors TRBJ2-7, so the J call may be wrong. In germline, CDR1 is MGHDK, CDR2 SYGVNS. This CDR3 is 15 amino acids long. The DNA of the CDR3 is TGTGCCAGCAGTGGCGGACAGGGGGCGCGTGGCGAGCAGTACTTC. As protein: CASSGGQGARGEQYF.

The chain joins TRBV15 to TRBJ2-1; D perhaps matches TRBD2 (8 bases). The germline V gene has CDR1 LNHNV and CDR2 YYDKDF (reference sequence). Trimming left V 0 bases short and J 6 bases short, with 18 bases between. The CDR3 length is 17 residues. The CDR3 DNA reads TGTGCCACCAGCAGAGATTCAGGGGGACTAGTATCCAATGAGCAGTTCTTC. It yields the protein CATSRDSGGLVSNEQFF.

In this sample, this clone turned up once. This chain connects TRBV25-1 to TRBJ2-7; 8 bases agree with TRBD2. Germline loops: CDR1 MGHDK, CDR2 SYGVNS. V was clipped by 4 bases and J by 3 bases; unmatched bases: 8. The CDR3 covers 15 residues. The CDR3 region is CASSGGTSPSYEQYF. DNA for the CDR3: TGTGCCAGCAGTGGGGGGACTAGTCCAAGCTACGAGCAGTACTTC.

The chain combines TRBV4-3 with TRBJ1-3; weak D call: TRBD1 (6 bases). Germline V gene lookup returns CDR1 LGHNA and CDR2 YSLEER. Trimming removed 0 bases at V and 5 bases at J, with 11 bases between. This CDR3 contains 15 residues. The CDR3 region has the DNA TGCGCCAGCAGCCAAGACGCAGGGGCCAGAAACACCATATATTTT. Translated, it gives CASSQDAGARNTIYF.

The V gene is TRBV27, the J gene TRBJ1-2; D unresolved. Germline values: CDR1 MNHEY, CDR2 SMNVEV (reference sequence). This CDR3 is built from 14 residues. Trimming shortened V by 6 bases and J by 8 bases, and 19 bases separated the two germline ends. CDR3 DNA sequence: TGTGCCAGCAGACGGAAAAATATCGGCGGGGGCTACACCTTC. It yields the protein CASRRKNIGGGYTF.

This chain links TRBV19 with TRBJ2-2; 9 nucleotides agree with TRBD1. Per germline, CDR1 LNHDA and CDR2 SQIVND (reference sequence). The CDR3 loop spans 15 amino acids. Losses at the gene ends were 10 bases for V and 6 bases for J; bases not matched to a gene: 12. For the CDR3, the DNA is TGTGCCACGAAATGGGGGACAGGGCCTCCCGGGGAGCTGTTTTTT. It translates to CATKWGTGPPGELFF.

J is TRBJ2-3 and V is TRBV4-1; 8 bases are a match to TRBD2. This CDR3 has 17 amino acids. After removal of 3 bases from V and 4 bases from J, the junction contained 12 bases not matched to a gene. Germline lookup yields CDR1 MGHRA and CDR2 YSYEKL. CDR3 nucleotide sequence: TGCGCCAGCAGCCATGATCCCGGGACTAGATCGGCAGATACGCAGTATTTT. Amino acids: CASSHDPGTRSADTQYF.

The chain uses TRBV7-2 and TRBJ2-3; D is unresolved. The CDR3 contains 18 residues. V gave up 4 bases and J gave up 0 bases, with 20 bases separating them. The germline V gene has CDR1 SGHTA and CDR2 FQGNSA. CDR3 in amino acids: CASSSPVSRSASTDTQYF. The CDR3 DNA follows: TGTGCCAGCAGCTCACCGGTTTCTCGCTCCGCTAGCACAGATACGCAGTATTTT.

The V and J genes are TRBV28 and TRBJ2-7, with 16 nucleotides matching TRBD2. With 5 bases clipped from V and 5 bases from J, the junction kept 15 bases outside the gene matches. CDR1 and CDR2 (germline): MDHEN, SYDVKM. This CDR3 has 19 amino acids. The CDR3 coding sequence is TGTGCCAGCAGTCCAACCTCCGGGACTAGCGGGAGGGCCTGGGACGAGCAGTACTTC. This translates into CASSPTSGTSGRAWDEQYF.

This clone was recorded a few times. The V gene is TRBV5-1, the J gene TRBJ1-1; possibly TRBD1 for D (6 bases). Germline loops: CDR1 SGHRS, CDR2 YFSETQ. The CDR3 consists of 15 residues. Trimming shortened V by 4 bases and J by 0 bases, and 13 bases separated the two germline ends. CDR3 region: CASSSRDTLNTEAFF. The DNA of the CDR3 is TGCGCCAGCAGCAGCCGGGACACCTTGAACACTGAAGCTTTCTTT.

The chain employs TRBV7-3 and TRBJ2-3; the match to TRBD2 covers 8 bases. With 6 bases clipped from V and 6 bases from J, the junction kept 14 bases outside the gene matches. This CDR3 contains 16 residues. Germline V CDR1 and CDR2: SGHTA, FQGTGA. CDR3 sequence reads: CASRYRRGLAPDTQYF. The CDR3 coding sequence is TGTGCCAGCAGATATCGACGAGGACTAGCCCCGGATACGCAGTATTTT.

The rearrangement links TRBV21-1 to TRBJ2-2; the table's D call TRBD2 went unverified against the DNA. TRBV21-1 is marked as a pseudogene. This CDR3 region has 15 residues. This CDR3 is CASSTLAGDTGELFF. The CDR3 DNA reads TGTGCCAGCAGCACCCTAGCGGGAGACACCGGGGAGCTGTTTTTT.